Following are 9 T cell receptor beta chains from one sample sequenced in a study of blood T cell repertoires in COVID-19. Measured with immunoSEQ multiplex PCR; TCRdb has only the in-frame clones, and not every one. The sample contains a few hundred thousand clones, around 87% of which appear only once. Sequenced sample: peripheral blood. The receptors come from a man between 60 and 70 years old with acute or convalescent COVID-19.

This clone has just one count. The junction and the germline gene differ at one end; a read error may be behind it. V and J are TRBV12-3 or TRBV12-4 and TRBJ1-2; D not certain. The CDR3 runs to 11 residues. The CDR3 here is CASTLGVRSYF. CDR3 coding DNA: TGTGCCAGCACCCTCGGAGTGAGGTCCTACTTC.

The rearrangement links TRBV2 to TRBJ2-6; perhaps TRBD2 as D (6 bases). This CDR3 has 14 amino acids. Trimming took 6 bases from V and 8 from J, leaving 14 bases between them. CDR1 is SNHLY and CDR2 is FYNNEI in the germline V gene. The CDR3, as DNA: TGTGCCAGCAGCCAGGCCCGGGGGACCAACGTCCTGACTTTC. Its translation: CASSQARGTNVLTF.

J is TRBJ2-2 and V is TRBV5-1; TRBD2 matches at 10 bases. The CDR3 has 14 residues. J gave up 7 bases and V 4 bases, and 4 bases lay outside the gene matches. In germline, CDR1 is SGHRS, CDR2 YFSETQ. The CDR3 region has the DNA TGCGCCAGCAGCCCTGGGACTAGCGTCGGGGAGCTGTTTTTT. Translation: CASSPGTSVGELFF.

The V and J genes are TRBV7-9 and TRBJ2-6, with D tentatively TRBD1 (5 bases). This CDR3 is 17 amino acids long. CDR1 is SEHNR and CDR2 is FQNEAQ in the germline V gene (reference sequence). Trimming shortened V by 4 bases and J by 4 bases, and 17 bases separated the two germline ends. The CDR3 nucleotides are TGTGCCAGCAGCTACCCCTTCCTTCAGGGCGGGGCCAACGTCCTGACTTTC. Its protein is CASSYPFLQGGANVLTF.

This clone was counted a single time. The chain has TRBV28 and TRBJ1-1, with D unresolved. This CDR3 contains 16 residues. Germline values: CDR1 MDHEN, CDR2 SYDVKM. The V end lost 5 bases, the J end lost 7 bases, and 23 bases lay between the germline ends. CDR3 DNA: TGTGCCAGCAGTCCCCCCTTCTGGGAGGGTGGAAATGAAGCTTTCTTT. This sequence encodes CASSPPFWEGGNEAFF.

The chain employs TRBV7-3 and TRBJ2-3, with TRBD2 identical over 9 bases. The length of the CDR3 is 17 residues. V dropped 4 bases and J dropped 0; count of bases not matched to a gene: 8. CDR1 is SGHTA and CDR2 is FQGTGA in the germline V gene. The CDR3 nucleotides are TGTGCCAGCAGCTGGGGCCTTAGCGGGGGAAGCACAGATACGCAGTATTTT. It is translated as CASSWGLSGGSTDTQYF.

The CDR3 sequence: CASSSRPGTTNEKLFF. The CDR3 nucleotides are TGTGCCAGCAGTTCACGCCCGGGAACAACTAATGAAAAACTGTTTTTT. The genes are TRBV6-5 and TRBJ1-4; no clear D gene. Germline CDR1 is MNHEY and CDR2 is SVGAGI. The CDR3 length is 16 residues. V was pared by 4 bases and J by 0 bases, with 12 bases between.

This chain joins TRBV4-3 and TRBJ2-3, with 7 bases lining up with TRBD1. Trimming removed 4 bases from V and 4 bases from J; junction bases left unmatched: 8. Germline CDR1 LGHNA, CDR2 YSLEER. The CDR3 is 15 amino acids. CDR3 residues: CASSPGQRNADTQYF. DNA for the CDR3: TGCGCCAGCAGCCCGGGACAGCGTAACGCAGATACGCAGTATTTT.

With respect to this clone: Other DNA sequences from this sample encode an identical CDR3 as well. The gene calls are TRBV27 and TRBJ1-1; 9 nucleotides line up with TRBD1. Germline values: CDR1 MNHEY, CDR2 SMNVEV (reference sequence). V shed 4 bases, J shed 5 bases, and the junction held 5 bases outside the gene matches. This CDR3 spans 14 amino acids. The DNA for the CDR3 is TGTGCCAGCAGTTCACAGGGGGCAGGAACTGAAGCTTTCTTT. The encoded protein is CASSSQGAGTEAFF.